This T cell receptor beta chain was documented in a study of OX40 agonist ivuxolimab in advanced cancers. Deletions cut 1 base from V and 6 bases from J, with 16 bases between. This CDR3 comprises 14 residues. Germline CDR1 reads GTSNPN; CDR2 reads SVGIG (reference sequence). Method: immunoSEQ multiplex PCR; TCRdb's copy keeps in-frame clones and lacks some. The table lists 70,000 to 85,000 clones, about 93% of them singletons. The clonotype comes from an adult with an advanced solid tumor such as melanoma, head and neck, liver or kidney cancer. The sample consisted of CD4+ or CD8+ T cells sorted from blood, taken in a trial of the OX40 agonist ivuxolimab. The chain couples TRBV30 to TRBJ2-7, with D possibly TRBD2 on 7 matching bases. The CDR3, as DNA: TGTGCCTGGAGTGCCCCTCGCGGGGGCCCCGAGCAGTACTTC. This translates into CAWSAPRGGPEQYF. Drawing the rest from reference TRBV30 and TRBJ2-7, the complete variable domain is SQTIHQWPATLVQPVGSPLSLECTVEGTSNPNLYWYRQAAGRGLQLLFYSVGIGQISSEVPQNLSASRPQDRQFILSSKKLLLSDSGFYLCAWSAPRGGPEQYFGPGTRLTVT.